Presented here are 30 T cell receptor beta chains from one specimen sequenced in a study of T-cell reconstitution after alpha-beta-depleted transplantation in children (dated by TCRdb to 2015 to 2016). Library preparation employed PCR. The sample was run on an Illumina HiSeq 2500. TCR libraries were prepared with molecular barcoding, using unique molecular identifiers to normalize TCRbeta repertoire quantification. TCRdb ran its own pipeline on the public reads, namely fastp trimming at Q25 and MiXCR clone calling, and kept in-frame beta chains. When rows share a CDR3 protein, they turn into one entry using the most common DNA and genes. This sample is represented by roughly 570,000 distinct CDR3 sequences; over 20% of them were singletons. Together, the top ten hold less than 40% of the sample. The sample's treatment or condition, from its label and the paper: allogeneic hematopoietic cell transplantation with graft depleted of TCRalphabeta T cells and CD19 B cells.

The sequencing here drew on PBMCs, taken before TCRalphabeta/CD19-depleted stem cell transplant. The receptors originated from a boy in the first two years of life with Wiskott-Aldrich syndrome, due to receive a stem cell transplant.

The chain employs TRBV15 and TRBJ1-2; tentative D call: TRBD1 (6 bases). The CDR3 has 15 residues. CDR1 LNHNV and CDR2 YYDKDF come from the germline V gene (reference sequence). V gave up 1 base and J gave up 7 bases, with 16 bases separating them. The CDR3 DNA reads TGTGCCACCAGCAGAGTGGTCCAGGGGTCCCCTGGCTACACCTTC. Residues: CATSRVVQGSPGYTF.

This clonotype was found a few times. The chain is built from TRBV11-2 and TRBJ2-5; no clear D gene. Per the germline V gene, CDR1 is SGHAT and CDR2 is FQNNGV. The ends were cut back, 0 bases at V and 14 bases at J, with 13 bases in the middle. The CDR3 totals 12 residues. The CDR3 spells CASSLDRSTRYF. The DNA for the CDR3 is TGTGCCAGCAGCTTAGATAGGTCCACCCGATACTTC.

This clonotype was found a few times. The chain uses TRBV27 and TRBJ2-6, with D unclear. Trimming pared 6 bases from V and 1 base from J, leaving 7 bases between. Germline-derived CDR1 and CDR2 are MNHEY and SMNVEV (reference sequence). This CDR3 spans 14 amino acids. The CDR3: CASRGYSGANVLTF. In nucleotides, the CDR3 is TGTGCCAGCAGGGGGTATTCTGGGGCCAACGTCCTGACTTTC.

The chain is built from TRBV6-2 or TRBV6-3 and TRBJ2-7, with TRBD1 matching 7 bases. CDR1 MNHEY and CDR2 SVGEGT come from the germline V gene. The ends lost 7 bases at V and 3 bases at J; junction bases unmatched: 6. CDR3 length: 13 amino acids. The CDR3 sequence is CASNRDSFYEQYF. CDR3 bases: TGTGCCAGCAATCGGGACAGCTTCTACGAGCAGTACTTC.

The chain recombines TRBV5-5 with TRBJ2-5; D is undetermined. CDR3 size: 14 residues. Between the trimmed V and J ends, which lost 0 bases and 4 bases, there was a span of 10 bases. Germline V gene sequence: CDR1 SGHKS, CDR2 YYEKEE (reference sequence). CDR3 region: CASSLAWLRETQYF. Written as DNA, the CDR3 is TGTGCCAGCAGCTTGGCCTGGTTGAGAGAGACCCAGTACTTC.

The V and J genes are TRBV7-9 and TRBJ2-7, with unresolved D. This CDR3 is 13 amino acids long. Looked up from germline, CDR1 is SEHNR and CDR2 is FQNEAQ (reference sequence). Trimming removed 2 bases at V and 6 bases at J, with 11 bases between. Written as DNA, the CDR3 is TGTGCCAGCAGCTTACTTGCAGTCTCCGAGCAGTACTTC. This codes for CASSLLAVSEQYF. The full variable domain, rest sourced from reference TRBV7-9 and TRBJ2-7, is DTGVSQNPRHKITKRGQNVTFRCDPISEHNRLYWYRQTLGQGPEFLTYFQNEAQLEKSRLLSDRFSAERPKGSFSTLEIQRTEQGDSAMYLCASSLLAVSEQYFGPGTRLTVT.

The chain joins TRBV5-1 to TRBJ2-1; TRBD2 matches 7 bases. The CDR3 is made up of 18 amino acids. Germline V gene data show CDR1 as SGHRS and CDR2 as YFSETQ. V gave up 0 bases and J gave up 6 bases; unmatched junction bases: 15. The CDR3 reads CASSLGLAWSNRANEQFF. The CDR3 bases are TGCGCCAGCAGCTTGGGACTAGCTTGGTCCAACCGAGCCAATGAGCAGTTCTTC.

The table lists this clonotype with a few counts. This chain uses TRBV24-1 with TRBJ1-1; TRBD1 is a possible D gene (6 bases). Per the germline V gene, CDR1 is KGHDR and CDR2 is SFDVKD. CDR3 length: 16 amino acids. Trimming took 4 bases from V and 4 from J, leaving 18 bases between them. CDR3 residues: CATSDHTGFSGTEAFF. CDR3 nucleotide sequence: TGTGCCACCAGTGACCATACAGGGTTTTCAGGCACTGAAGCTTTCTTT.

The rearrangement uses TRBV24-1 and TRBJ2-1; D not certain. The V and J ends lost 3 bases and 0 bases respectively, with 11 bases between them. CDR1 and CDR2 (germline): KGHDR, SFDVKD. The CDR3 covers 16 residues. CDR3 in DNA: TGTGCCACCAGTGATCCAGGTACGACCTCCTACAATGAGCAGTTCTTC. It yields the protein CATSDPGTTSYNEQFF.

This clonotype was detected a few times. In nucleotides, the CDR3 is TGTGCCAGCAGTGAGAGGACTGAAGCTTTCTTT. Translation gives CASSERTEAFF. The rearrangement uses TRBV25-1 and TRBJ1-1, with no clear D. Trimming shortened V by 3 bases and J by 5 bases, and 4 bases separated the two germline ends. The CDR3 is 11 residues long. CDR1 is MGHDK, CDR2 SYGVNS, per germline.

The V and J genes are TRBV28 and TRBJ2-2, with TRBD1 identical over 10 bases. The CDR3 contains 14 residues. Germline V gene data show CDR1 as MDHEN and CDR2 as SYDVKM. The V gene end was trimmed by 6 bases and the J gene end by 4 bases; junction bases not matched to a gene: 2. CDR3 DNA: TGTGCCAGCAGAGGACAGGGGGTCACCGGGGAGCTGTTTTTT. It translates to CASRGQGVTGELFF.

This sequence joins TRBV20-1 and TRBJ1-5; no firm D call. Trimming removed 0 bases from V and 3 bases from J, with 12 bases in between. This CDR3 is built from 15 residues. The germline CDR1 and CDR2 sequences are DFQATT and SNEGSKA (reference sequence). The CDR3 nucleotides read TGCAGTGCTAGAGATGGTAGCGTCTTCAATCAGCCCCAGCATTTT. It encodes CSARDGSVFNQPQHF.

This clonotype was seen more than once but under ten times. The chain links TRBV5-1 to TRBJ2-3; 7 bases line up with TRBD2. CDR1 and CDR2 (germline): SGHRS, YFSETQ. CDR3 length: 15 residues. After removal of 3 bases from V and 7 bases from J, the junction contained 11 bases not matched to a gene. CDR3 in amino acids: CASSSLAGVVNTQYF. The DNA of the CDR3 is TGCGCCAGCAGCTCCCTGGCGGGAGTAGTGAATACGCAGTATTTT.

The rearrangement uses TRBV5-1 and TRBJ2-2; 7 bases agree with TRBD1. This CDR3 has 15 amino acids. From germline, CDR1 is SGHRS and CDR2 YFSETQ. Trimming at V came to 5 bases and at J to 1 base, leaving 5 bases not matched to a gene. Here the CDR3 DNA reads TGCGCCAGCAGTATTCGGACAGGGAACACCGGGGAGCTGTTTTTT. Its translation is CASSIRTGNTGELFF.

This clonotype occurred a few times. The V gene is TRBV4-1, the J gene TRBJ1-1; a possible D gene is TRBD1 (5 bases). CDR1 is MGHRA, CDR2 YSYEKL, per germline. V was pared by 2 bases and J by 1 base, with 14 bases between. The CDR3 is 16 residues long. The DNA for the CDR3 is TGCGCCAGCAGCCAACTTCAGGGTAAGGCGAACACTGAAGCTTTCTTT. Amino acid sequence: CASSQLQGKANTEAFF.

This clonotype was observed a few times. This CDR3 reads CASSYKHTDTQYF. The CDR3 DNA follows: TGTGCCAGCAGCTATAAACACACAGATACGCAGTATTTT. The chain carries TRBV7-2 and TRBJ2-3; D is unresolved. Germline CDR1 reads SGHTA; CDR2 reads FQGNSA. Trimming removed 4 bases from V and 2 bases from J, with 7 bases in between. The CDR3 contains 13 residues. Drawing the rest from reference TRBV7-2 and TRBJ2-3, the complete variable domain is GAGVSQSPSNKVTEKGKDVELRCDPISGHTALYWYRQSLGQGLEFLIYFQGNSAPDKSGLPSDRFSAERTGGSVSTLTIQRTQQEDSAVYLCASSYKHTDTQYFGPGTRLTVL.

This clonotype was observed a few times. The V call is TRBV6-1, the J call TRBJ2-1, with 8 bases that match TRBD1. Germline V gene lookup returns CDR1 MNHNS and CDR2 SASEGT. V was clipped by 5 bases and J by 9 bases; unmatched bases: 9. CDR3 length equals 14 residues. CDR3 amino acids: CASSRQGRVSEQFF. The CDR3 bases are TGTGCCAGCAGTAGACAGGGGCGAGTCAGTGAGCAGTTCTTC.

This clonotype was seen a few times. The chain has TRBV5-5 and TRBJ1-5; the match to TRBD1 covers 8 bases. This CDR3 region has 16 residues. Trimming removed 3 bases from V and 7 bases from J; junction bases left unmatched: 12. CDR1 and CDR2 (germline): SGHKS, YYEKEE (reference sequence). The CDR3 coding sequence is TGTGCCAGCAGCTCCGACACAGGGGGGAGTTACCAGCCCCAGCATTTT. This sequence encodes CASSSDTGGSYQPQHF. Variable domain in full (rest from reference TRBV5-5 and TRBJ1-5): DAGVTQSPTHLIKTRGQQVTLRCSPISGHKSVSWYQQVLGQGPQFIFQYYEKEERGRGNFPDRFSARQFPNYSSELNVNALLLGDSALYLCASSSDTGGSYQPQHFGDGTRLSIL.

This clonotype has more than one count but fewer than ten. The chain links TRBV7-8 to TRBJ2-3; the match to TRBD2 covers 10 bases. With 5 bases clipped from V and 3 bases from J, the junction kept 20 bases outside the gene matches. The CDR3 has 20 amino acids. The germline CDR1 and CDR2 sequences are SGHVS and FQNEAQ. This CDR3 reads CASSTAKEAGGPQRTDTQYF. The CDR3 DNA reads TGTGCCAGCAGCACAGCCAAAGAAGCGGGAGGGCCCCAAAGGACAGATACGCAGTATTTT.

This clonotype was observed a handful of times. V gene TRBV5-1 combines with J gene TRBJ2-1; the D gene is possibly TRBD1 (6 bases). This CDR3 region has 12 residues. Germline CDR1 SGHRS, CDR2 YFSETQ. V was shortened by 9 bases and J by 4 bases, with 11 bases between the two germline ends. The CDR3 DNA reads TGCGCCACCAGGGACAATTACAATGAGCAGTTCTTC. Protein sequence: CATRDNYNEQFF.

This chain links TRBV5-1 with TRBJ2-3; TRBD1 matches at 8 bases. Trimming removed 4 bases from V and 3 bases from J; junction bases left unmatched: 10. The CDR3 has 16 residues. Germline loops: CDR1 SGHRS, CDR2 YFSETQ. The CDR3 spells CASSQYQGARTDTQYF. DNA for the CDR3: TGCGCCAGCAGCCAATACCAGGGGGCGCGGACAGATACGCAGTATTTT.

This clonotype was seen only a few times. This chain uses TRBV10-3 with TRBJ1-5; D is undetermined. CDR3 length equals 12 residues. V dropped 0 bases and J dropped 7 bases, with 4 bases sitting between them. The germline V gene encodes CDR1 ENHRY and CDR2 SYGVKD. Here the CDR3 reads CAISESWQPQHF. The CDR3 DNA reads TGTGCCATCAGTGAGTCGTGGCAGCCCCAGCATTTT.

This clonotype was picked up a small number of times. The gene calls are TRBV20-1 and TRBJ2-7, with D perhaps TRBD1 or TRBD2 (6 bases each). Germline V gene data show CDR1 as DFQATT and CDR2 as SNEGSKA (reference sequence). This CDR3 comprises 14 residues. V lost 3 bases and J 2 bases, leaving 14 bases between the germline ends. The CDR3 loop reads CSASGGPPPYEQYF. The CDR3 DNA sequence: TGCAGTGCTAGTGGGGGGCCCCCTCCCTACGAGCAGTACTTC.

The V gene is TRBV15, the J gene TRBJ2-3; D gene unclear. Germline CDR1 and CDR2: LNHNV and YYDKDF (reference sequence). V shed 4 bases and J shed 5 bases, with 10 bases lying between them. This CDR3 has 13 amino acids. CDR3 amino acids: CATSTRLGDTQYF. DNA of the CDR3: TGTGCCACCAGCACCCGCCTAGGAGATACGCAGTATTTT.

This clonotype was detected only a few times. Here the CDR3 reads CASSSATTGLGYNEQFF. CDR3 nucleotide sequence: TGTGCCAGCAGTTCGGCCACGACAGGGCTCGGTTACAATGAGCAGTTCTTC. The chain joins TRBV27 to TRBJ2-1, with 7 bases that match TRBD1. Germline CDR1 MNHEY, CDR2 SMNVEV (reference sequence). The CDR3 runs to 17 residues. J gave up 4 bases and V 4 bases, and 13 bases lay outside the gene matches.

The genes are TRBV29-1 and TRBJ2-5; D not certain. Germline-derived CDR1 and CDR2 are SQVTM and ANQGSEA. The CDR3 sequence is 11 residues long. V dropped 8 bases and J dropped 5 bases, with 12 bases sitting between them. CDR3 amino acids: CSPSNSETQYF. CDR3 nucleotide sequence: TGCAGCCCGAGTAATTCCGAGACCCAGTACTTC.

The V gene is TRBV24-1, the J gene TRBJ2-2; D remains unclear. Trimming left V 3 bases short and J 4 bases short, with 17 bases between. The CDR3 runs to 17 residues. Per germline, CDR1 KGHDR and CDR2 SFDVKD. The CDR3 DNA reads TGTGCCACCAGTGATCCATCAGGTCCCGGTCGCACCGGGGAGCTGTTTTTT. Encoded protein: CATSDPSGPGRTGELFF.

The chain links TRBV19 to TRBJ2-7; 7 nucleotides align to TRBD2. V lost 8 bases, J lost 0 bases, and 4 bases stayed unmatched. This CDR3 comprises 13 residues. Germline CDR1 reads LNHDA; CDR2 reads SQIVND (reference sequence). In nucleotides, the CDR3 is TGTGCCAGTGGGCGGGACTACTCCTACGAGCAGTACTTC. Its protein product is CASGRDYSYEQYF.

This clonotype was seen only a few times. The CDR3 is CSASDNMRAFF. The CDR3 DNA reads as TGCAGTGCTAGCGACAACATGCGGGCTTTCTTT. The chain joins TRBV20-1 to TRBJ1-1; no clear D gene. V gave up 3 bases and J gave up 11 bases, with 13 bases separating them. The CDR3 is 11 residues long. CDR1 is DFQATT and CDR2 is SNEGSKA in the germline V gene (reference sequence).

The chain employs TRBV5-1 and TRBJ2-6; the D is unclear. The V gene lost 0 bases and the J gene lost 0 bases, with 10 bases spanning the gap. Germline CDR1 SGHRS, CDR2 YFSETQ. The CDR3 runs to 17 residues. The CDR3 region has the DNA TGCGCCAGCAGCTTGGTTCAGATGAGCTCTGGGGCCAACGTCCTGACTTTC. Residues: CASSLVQMSSGANVLTF.